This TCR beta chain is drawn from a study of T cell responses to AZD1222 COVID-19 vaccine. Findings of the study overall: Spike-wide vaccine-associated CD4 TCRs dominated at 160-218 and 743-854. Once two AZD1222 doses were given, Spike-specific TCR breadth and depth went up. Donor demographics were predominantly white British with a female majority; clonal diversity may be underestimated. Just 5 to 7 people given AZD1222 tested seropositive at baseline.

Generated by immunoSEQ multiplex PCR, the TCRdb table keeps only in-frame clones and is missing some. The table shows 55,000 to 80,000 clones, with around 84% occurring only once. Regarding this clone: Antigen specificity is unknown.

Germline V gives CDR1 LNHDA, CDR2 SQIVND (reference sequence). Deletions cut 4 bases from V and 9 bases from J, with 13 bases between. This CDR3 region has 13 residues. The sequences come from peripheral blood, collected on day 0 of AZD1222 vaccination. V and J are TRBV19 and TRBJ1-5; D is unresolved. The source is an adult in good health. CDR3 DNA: TGTGCCAGTAGTACACAGAGCAACGGGCCCCAGCATTTT. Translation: CASSTQSNGPQHF.